This T cell receptor beta chain was recorded in a study of spatial heterogeneity in lung cancer. Whole-study results and caveats: Relative to follow-up, resection was when ubiquitous expanded tumor TCRs appeared more in blood.

The time point: sample taken at primary tumor resection. Sequencing covered unsorted whole RNA taken from tumor, nontumor lung or frozen PBMC. This clonotype was detected many times. What it binds is unknown. Unique molecular identifiers, one per molecule, were present on every TCR cDNA molecule. Each CDR3 protein gets one entry after TCRdb re-called the 5' RACE reads with MiXCR. The top ten clones hold 43% of a sample with 40,000 to 45,000 distinct CDR3 sequences, approximately 7% of them seen once. V shed 2 bases and J 6 bases; nucleotides not matched to a gene: 4. The CDR3 totals 15 residues. Germline V gene lookup returns CDR1 MGHRA and CDR2 YSYEKL.

This chain uses TRBV4-1 with TRBJ2-1; 10 bases fit TRBD2. The clonotype was recovered from a female donor with early-stage non-small cell lung cancer. The sequencing here drew on PBMCs, taken at surgery. The CDR3 sequence is CASSQLRLAGNEQFF. CDR3 DNA sequence: TGCGCCAGCAGCCAACTTCGACTAGCGGGCAATGAGCAGTTCTTC.